The following is a TCR beta chain sequence with its context. What it binds is not known. V lost 6 bases, J lost 6 bases, and 12 bases lay in between. CDR1 and CDR2 (germline): DFQATT, SNEGSKA (reference sequence). The CDR3 length is 11 residues. This specimen belongs to a study of OX40 agonist ivuxolimab in advanced cancers. The wider study: A partial response was reached by three patients: one with hepatocellular carcinoma and two with cutaneous melanoma.

TCRdb's table, derived via immunoSEQ multiplex PCR, lists solely in-frame clones and lacks some. The top ten clones hold 5% to 7% of a sample with about 14,000 clones, about 87% of them seen once. The study, taken as a whole, reports: CD8+ T cells (on average) carried more expanded clones than CD4+ T cells. At doses 0.1 to 3.0 mg/kg, CD4+ and CD8+ clones expanded.

The receptor was derived from an adult with an advanced solid tumor such as melanoma, head and neck, liver or kidney cancer. V gene TRBV20-1 combines with J gene TRBJ2-7; TRBD1 is a possible D gene (5 bases). Sequenced here: CD4+ or CD8+ T cells sorted from blood, sampled in a trial of the OX40 agonist ivuxolimab. CDR3: CSAQFGAEQYF. Written as DNA, the CDR3 is TGCAGTGCCCAATTTGGGGCCGAGCAGTACTTC.